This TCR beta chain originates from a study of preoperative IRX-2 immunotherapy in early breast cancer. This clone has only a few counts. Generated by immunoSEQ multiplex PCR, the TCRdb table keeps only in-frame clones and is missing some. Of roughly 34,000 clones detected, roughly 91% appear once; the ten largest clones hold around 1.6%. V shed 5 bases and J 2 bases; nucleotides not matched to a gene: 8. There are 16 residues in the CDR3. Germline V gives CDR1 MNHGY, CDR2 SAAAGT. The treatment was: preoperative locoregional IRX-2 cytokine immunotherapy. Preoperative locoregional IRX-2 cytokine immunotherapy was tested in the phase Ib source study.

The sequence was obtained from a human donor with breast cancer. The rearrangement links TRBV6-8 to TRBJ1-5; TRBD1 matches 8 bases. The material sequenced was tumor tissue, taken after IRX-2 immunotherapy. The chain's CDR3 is CASSAPRTGRNQPQHF. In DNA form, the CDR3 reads TGTGCCAGCAGTGCACCCCGGACAGGGCGCAATCAGCCCCAGCATTTT.